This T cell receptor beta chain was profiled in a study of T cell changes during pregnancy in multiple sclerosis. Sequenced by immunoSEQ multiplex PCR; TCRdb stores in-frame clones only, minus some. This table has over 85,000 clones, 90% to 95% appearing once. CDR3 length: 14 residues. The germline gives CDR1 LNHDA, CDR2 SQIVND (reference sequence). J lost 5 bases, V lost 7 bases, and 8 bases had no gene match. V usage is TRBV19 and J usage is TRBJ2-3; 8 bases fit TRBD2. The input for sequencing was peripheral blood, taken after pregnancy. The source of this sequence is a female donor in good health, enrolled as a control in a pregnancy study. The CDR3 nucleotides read TGTGCCAGTACCAAACGGGGGGGCGAAGATACGCAGTATTTT. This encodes CASTKRGGEDTQYF.